This record covers a single T cell receptor beta chain. V lost 2 bases and J 3 bases, leaving 8 bases between the germline ends. This CDR3 has 15 amino acids. CDR1 MNHEY and CDR2 SVGEGT come from the germline V gene. This entry comes from a study of Graves' ophthalmopathy and Graves' hyperthyroidism. The overall study: Upon initial diagnosis and before any treatment, peripheral blood was collected.

Among the hyperthyroidism patients, all were newly diagnosed, aged 18 to 65, with under 2 months' duration. Amplification of the TCR beta CDR3 regions used RNA transcripts (as template). First-round RT-PCR employed HTBI primers, with a second-round multiplex PCR after it. TCRdb redid the calling of the multiplex PCR reads with MiXCR, one entry per CDR3 protein. The sample has 400,000 or so distinct CDR3 sequences; approximately 18% are singletons. V and J are TRBV6-2 or TRBV6-3 and TRBJ1-6; the D gene is possibly TRBD1 (5 bases). The sequence came from an adult woman with stable Graves' hyperthyroidism. The source material was peripheral blood. CDR3 protein: CASSYEDSYNSPLHF. As DNA, the CDR3 is TGTGCCAGCAGTTACGAAGACAGCTATAATTCACCCCTCCACTTT.